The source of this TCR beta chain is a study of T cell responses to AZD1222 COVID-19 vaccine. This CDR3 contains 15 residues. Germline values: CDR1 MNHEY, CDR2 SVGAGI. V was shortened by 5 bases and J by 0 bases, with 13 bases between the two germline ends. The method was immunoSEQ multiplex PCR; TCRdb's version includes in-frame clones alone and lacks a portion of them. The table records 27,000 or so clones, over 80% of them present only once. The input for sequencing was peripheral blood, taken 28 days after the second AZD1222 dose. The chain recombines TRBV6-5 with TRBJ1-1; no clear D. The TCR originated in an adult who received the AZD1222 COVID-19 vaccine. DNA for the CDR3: TGTGCCAGCAGTCAGACGGGTATTATGAACACTGAAGCTTTCTTT. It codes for CASSQTGIMNTEAFF.